This T cell receptor (beta chain) comes out of a study of blood T cell repertoires in COVID-19. Study-wide context: Spain, Italy and the United States supplied samples that represented acute and convalescent COVID-19. Nucleic acid was either cDNA or gDNA, and it came from T cells, B-cell-depleted T cells, or PBMCs.

Germline V CDR1 and CDR2: SGHNT, YENEEA. V gave up 5 bases and J gave up 1 base, with 11 bases separating them. The CDR3 length is 14 residues. Original methodology: Reference gene primer amplification yielded estimated nucleated cell counts. Some clones are missing from TCRdb's copy, which holds only in-frame ones; the method was immunoSEQ multiplex PCR. For V, J and clone size, that table is used; D and trimming come from the DNA. The sample lists 95,000 to 150,000 clones; 82% were seen once. This clonotype was obtained from a woman in her seventies with acute or convalescent COVID-19. The chain uses TRBV11-3 and TRBJ1-1, with D possibly TRBD1 on 5 matching bases. The sample comprised peripheral blood. The CDR3 DNA reads TGTGCCAGCAGCCCTGGACACTCGAACACTGAAGCTTTCTTT. Translated: CASSPGHSNTEAFF.